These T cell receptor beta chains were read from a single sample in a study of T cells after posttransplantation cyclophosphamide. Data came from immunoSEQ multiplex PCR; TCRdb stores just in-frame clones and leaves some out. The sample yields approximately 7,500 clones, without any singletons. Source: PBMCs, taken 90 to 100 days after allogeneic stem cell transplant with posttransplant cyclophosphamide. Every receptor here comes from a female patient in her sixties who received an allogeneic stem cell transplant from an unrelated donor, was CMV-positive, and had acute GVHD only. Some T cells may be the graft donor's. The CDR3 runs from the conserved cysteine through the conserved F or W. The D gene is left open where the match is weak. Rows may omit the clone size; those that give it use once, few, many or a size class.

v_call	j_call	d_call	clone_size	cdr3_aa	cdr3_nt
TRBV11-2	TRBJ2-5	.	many	CASSFWGNLDQETQYF	TGTGCCAGCAGCTTCTGGGGCAATCTGGACCAAGAGACCCAGTACTTC
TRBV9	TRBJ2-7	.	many	CASSPSIRSDEQYF	TGTGCCAGCAGCCCCTCTATTCGGTCGGACGAGCAGTACTTC
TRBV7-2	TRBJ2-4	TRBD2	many	CASSWTSGLAKNIQYF	TGTGCCAGCAGTTGGACTAGCGGGCTAGCCAAAAACATTCAGTACTTC
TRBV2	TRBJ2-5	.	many	CASSVSRETQYF	TGTGCCAGCAGTGTATCTCGGGAGACCCAGTACTTC
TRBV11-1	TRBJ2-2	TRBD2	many	CASSYGLAGDPNTGELFF	TGTGCCAGCAGCTACGGACTAGCGGGGGACCCGAACACCGGGGAGCTGTTTTTT
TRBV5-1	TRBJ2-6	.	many	CASSLDIPGANVLTF	TGCGCCAGCAGCTTGGACATACCTGGGGCCAACGTCCTGACTTTC
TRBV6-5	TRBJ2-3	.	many	CASSRYSFTDTQYF	TGTGCCAGCAGCCGCTATTCCTTCACAGATACGCAGTATTTT
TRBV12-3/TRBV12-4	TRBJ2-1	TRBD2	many	CASSKEPGLAGLVSYNEQFF	TGTGCCAGCAGTAAAGAACCGGGACTAGCGGGATTAGTATCCTACAATGAGCAGTTCTTC
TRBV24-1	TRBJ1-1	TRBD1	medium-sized	CATSSTGETEAFF	TGTGCCACCAGTTCGACAGGGGAGACTGAAGCTTTCTTT
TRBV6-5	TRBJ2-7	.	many	CASSYSLAHEQYF	TGTGCCAGCAGTTACTCACTAGCCCACGAGCAGTACTTC
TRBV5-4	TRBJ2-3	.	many	CASSLKGRGGTDTQYF	TGTGCCAGCAGCTTGAAGGGCAGGGGCGGTACAGATACGCAGTATTTT
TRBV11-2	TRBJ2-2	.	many	CASSPTQGTGELFF	TGTGCCAGCAGCCCTACACAGGGAACCGGGGAGCTGTTTTTT
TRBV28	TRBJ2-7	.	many	CASSLVAATYEQYF	TGTGCCAGCAGTTTAGTAGCAGCCACCTACGAGCAGTACTTC
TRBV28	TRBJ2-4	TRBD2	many	CASTSGTEAKNIQYF	TGTGCCAGTACTAGCGGGACCGAAGCCAAAAACATTCAGTACTTC
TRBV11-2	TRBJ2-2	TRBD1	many	CASSLLRGRNTGELFF	TGTGCCAGCAGCCTTCTCAGGGGGCGCAATACCGGGGAGCTGTTTTTT
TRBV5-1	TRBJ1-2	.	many	CASSFGGARVYGYTF	TGCGCCAGCAGCTTTGGGGGGGCGCGAGTCTATGGCTACACCTTC
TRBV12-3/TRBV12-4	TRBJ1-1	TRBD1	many	CASSQPGGAINTEAFF	TGTGCCAGCAGTCAACCAGGGGGCGCAATTAACACTGAAGCTTTCTTT
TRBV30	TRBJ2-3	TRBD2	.	CAWSKGLAGTDTQYF	TGTGCCTGGAGTAAAGGACTAGCGGGCACAGATACGCAGTATTTT
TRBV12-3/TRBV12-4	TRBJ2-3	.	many	CASTVGGTQYF	TGTGCCAGCACCGTCGGCGGGACGCAGTATTTT
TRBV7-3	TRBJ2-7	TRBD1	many	CASSYTTGAEQYF	TGTGCCAGCAGCTACACTACAGGGGCCGAGCAGTACTTC
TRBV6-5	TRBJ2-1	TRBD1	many	CASSSLGQGSYNEQFF	TGTGCCAGCAGTTCTCTCGGACAGGGGTCCTACAATGAGCAGTTCTTC
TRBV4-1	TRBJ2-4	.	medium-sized	CASSQDSDGPAKNIQYF	TGCGCCAGCAGCCAAGATTCGGATGGGCCAGCCAAAAACATTCAGTACTTC
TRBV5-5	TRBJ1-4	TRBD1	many	CASQDRGRRDEKLFF	TGTGCCAGCCAGGACAGGGGGCGTAGGGATGAAAAACTGTTTTTT
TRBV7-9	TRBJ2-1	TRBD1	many	CASRLGQGDNEQFF	TGTGCCAGCAGGCTGGGACAGGGGGACAATGAGCAGTTCTTC
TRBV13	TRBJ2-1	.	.	CASSLGFGGASYNEQFF	TGTGCCAGCAGCTTAGGTTTCGGGGGAGCCTCCTACAATGAGCAGTTCTTC
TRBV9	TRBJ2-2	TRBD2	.	CASSLRGTSPDGELFF	TGTGCCAGCAGTCTCCGTGGGACTAGCCCCGACGGGGAGCTGTTTTTT
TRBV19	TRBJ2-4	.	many	CASSILRENIQYF	TGTGCCAGTAGTATACTCAGGGAAAACATTCAGTACTTC
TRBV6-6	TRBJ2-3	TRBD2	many	CASSLTSGGAGDTQYF	TGTGCCAGCAGCCTGACTAGCGGGGGGGCGGGAGATACGCAGTATTTT
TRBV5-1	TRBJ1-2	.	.	CASSLTSNYGYTF	TGCGCCAGCAGCTTGACCAGTAACTATGGCTACACCTTC
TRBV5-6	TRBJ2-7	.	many	CASSHQGPYEQYF	TGTGCCAGCAGCCACCAGGGCCCGTACGAGCAGTACTTC
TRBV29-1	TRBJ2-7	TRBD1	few	CSVEEDRYPYEQYF	TGCAGCGTTGAAGAGGACAGGTACCCCTACGAGCAGTACTTC
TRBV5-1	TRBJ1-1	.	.	CASSLAWGPGGNTEAFF	TGCGCCAGCAGCTTGGCCTGGGGGCCAGGTGGAAACACTGAAGCTTTCTTT
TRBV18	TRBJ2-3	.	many	CASSRVGPSGEDTQYF	TGTGCCAGCTCACGGGTTGGGCCATCGGGGGAAGATACGCAGTATTTT
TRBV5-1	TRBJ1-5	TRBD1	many	CASSVWTGSNQPQHF	TGCGCCAGCAGCGTATGGACAGGTTCCAATCAGCCCCAGCATTTT
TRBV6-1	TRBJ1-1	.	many	CASSENEGVRTEAFF	TGTGCCAGCAGTGAAAACGAGGGGGTGAGGACTGAAGCTTTCTTT
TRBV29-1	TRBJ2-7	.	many	CSVLSVPRGEQYF	TGCAGCGTTTTATCGGTTCCCAGGGGCGAGCAGTACTTC
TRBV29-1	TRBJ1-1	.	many	CSVKGLANTEAFF	TGCAGCGTCAAGGGGTTGGCCAACACTGAAGCTTTCTTT
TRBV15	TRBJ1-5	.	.	CATSRVLSRGDQPQHF	TGTGCCACCAGCAGAGTTCTTTCAAGGGGTGACCAGCCCCAGCATTTT
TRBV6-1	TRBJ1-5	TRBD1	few	CASRRLDRVHQPQHF	TGTGCCAGCAGGAGGCTAGACAGGGTTCATCAGCCCCAGCATTTT
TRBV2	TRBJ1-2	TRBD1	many	CASSARDSVGYTF	TGTGCCAGCAGTGCCCGGGACAGTGTGGGCTACACCTTC
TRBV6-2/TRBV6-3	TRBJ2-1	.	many	CASRRLDSSYNEQFF	TGTGCCAGCAGGAGACTAGACAGCTCCTACAATGAGCAGTTCTTC
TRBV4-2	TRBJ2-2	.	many	CASSQGREPGELFF	TGTGCCAGCAGCCAAGGGCGGGAACCCGGGGAGCTGTTTTTT
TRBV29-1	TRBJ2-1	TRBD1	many	CSAVGQVLNEQFF	TGCAGCGCGGTGGGACAGGTGTTAAATGAGCAGTTCTTC
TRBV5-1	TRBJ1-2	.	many	CASSLALGEDGYTF	TGCGCCAGCAGCTTGGCCCTGGGCGAAGATGGCTACACCTTC